A selection of T cell receptor beta chains follows, all from one sample in a study of T cell responses to AZD1222 COVID-19 vaccine. Repertoires were generated with immunoSEQ multiplex PCR, while TCRdb's copy carries only in-frame clones and drops some. The sample carries 70,000 to 95,000 clones, about nine tenths recorded once. Sample: peripheral blood, taken on day 0 of MenACWY control vaccination. Receptors originate from an adult in good health. Both conserved end residues are part of each CDR3. A D gene is named only where the DNA matches it firmly. Clone size, where shown, is once, few, many, or a class for clones that have expanded.

CASSFGETQYF	TGTGCCAGCAGTTTTGGCGAGACCCAGTACTTC	NA	TRBV12-3/TRBV12-4	TRBJ2-5	NA
CASSYSNSNQPQHF	TGTGCCAGCAGTTACTCGAATAGCAATCAGCCCCAGCATTTT	NA	TRBV6-5	TRBJ1-5	NA
CASSDGTGGTDTQYF	TGTGCCAGCAGTGACGGGACGGGGGGCACAGATACGCAGTATTTT	NA	TRBV6-4	TRBJ2-3	NA
CASSLLQGGREQYF	TGTGCCAGCAGTTTGTTGCAGGGTGGGAGGGAGCAGTACTTC	once	TRBV28	TRBJ2-7	NA
CASSLMGWTSGGPDTQYF	TGTGCCAGCAGCTTAATGGGGTGGACTAGCGGGGGTCCAGATACGCAGTATTTT	NA	TRBV7-3	TRBJ2-3	TRBD2
CASSLAAVNEAFF	TGTGCCAGCAGCTTAGCCGCCGTCAATGAAGCTTTCTTT	NA	TRBV7-9	TRBJ1-1	NA
CSVSLTYNEQFF	TGCAGCGTTAGTCTGACCTACAATGAGCAGTTCTTC	NA	TRBV29-1	TRBJ2-1	NA
CASSLRLAGAGELFF	TGTGCCAGCAGCTTGCGTCTAGCGGGGGCCGGGGAGCTGTTTTTT	NA	TRBV5-4	TRBJ2-2	TRBD2
CASSQDISGGAGETQYF	TGCGCCAGCAGCCAAGATATTTCGGGGGGGGCCGGAGAGACCCAGTACTTC	NA	TRBV4-3	TRBJ2-5	TRBD2
CASSQDQALTDTQYF	TGCGCCAGCAGCCAAGATCAAGCCCTCACAGATACGCAGTATTTT	NA	TRBV4-1	TRBJ2-3	NA
CASSAGGVGNTGELFF	TGTGCCAGTAGCGCAGGGGGCGTCGGGAACACCGGGGAGCTGTTTTTT	NA	TRBV19	TRBJ2-2	TRBD1
CASSRGLSYSGNTIYF	TGCGCCAGCAGCCGTGGTCTTAGCTACTCTGGAAACACCATATATTTT	NA	TRBV4-3	TRBJ1-3	NA
CASSFGGAPSGNTIYF	TGTGCCAGCAGCTTCGGGGGGGCTCCCTCTGGAAACACCATATATTTT	NA	TRBV7-2	TRBJ1-3	NA
CASSLGAGGLTDTQYF	TGTGCCAGCAGCTTAGGTGCGGGGGGGCTCACAGATACGCAGTATTTT	NA	TRBV7-6	TRBJ2-3	TRBD2
CASSLGGTVARELFF	TGTGCCAGCAGCTTAGGAGGGACAGTGGCCCGGGAGCTGTTTTTT	NA	TRBV13	TRBJ2-2	TRBD1
CAIGLGPPDYYGYTF	TGTGCCATCGGTTTAGGACCGCCGGACTACTATGGCTACACCTTC	NA	TRBV10-3	TRBJ1-2	NA
CASSSNGNNQETQYF	TGTGCCAGCAGTTCAAACGGGAACAACCAAGAGACCCAGTACTTC	NA	TRBV27	TRBJ2-5	NA
CASSIAGSYTEAFF	TGTGCCAGTAGTATAGCGGGCTCTTACACTGAAGCTTTCTTT	NA	TRBV19	TRBJ1-1	NA
CAWTGNSNQPQHF	TGTGCCTGGACAGGGAATAGCAATCAGCCCCAGCATTTT	NA	TRBV30	TRBJ1-5	NA
CATRGQGSGEQYF	TGCGCCACCCGAGGGCAGGGTTCAGGCGAGCAGTACTTC	once	TRBV10-2	TRBJ2-7	NA
CASSDVTGSHTGELFF	TGTGCCAGCAGCGATGTGACCGGGAGCCACACCGGGGAGCTGTTTTTT	NA	TRBV7-8	TRBJ2-2	NA
CASSQDNTDTQYF	TGTGCCAGCAGTCAGGACAACACAGATACGCAGTATTTT	NA	TRBV27	TRBJ2-3	NA
CASSLRYEQYF	TGTGCCAGCAGCCTTCGGTACGAGCAGTACTTC	NA	TRBV11-2	TRBJ2-7	NA
CASSFGVAYEQYF	TGTGCCAGCAGCTTCGGGGTGGCCTACGAGCAGTACTTC	NA	TRBV7-8	TRBJ2-7	NA